The rows below give T cell receptor beta chains drawn from one sample of a study of T cell responses to AZD1222 COVID-19 vaccine. TCRdb's copy holds only in-frame clones and misses some; the assay was immunoSEQ multiplex PCR. Of about 100,000 clones in the sample, roughly 90% were seen once. Material: peripheral blood, obtained on day 0 of AZD1222 vaccination. These receptors were obtained from an adult in good health. Each CDR3 is given with its conserved first and last residue. A D gene is named only where the DNA matches it firmly. Clone sizes are given selectively: once, few, many, or a class where the clone is expanded.

J	D	size	V	CDR3	DNA
TRBJ2-3	.	.	TRBV29-1	CSVEGTVGTDTQYF	TGCAGCGTAGAGGGCACCGTTGGCACAGATACGCAGTATTTT
TRBJ2-5	.	.	TRBV5-1	CASSFMQAEETQYF	TGCGCCAGCAGCTTTATGCAGGCAGAAGAGACCCAGTACTTC
TRBJ2-7	TRBD1	.	TRBV11-1	CASSLGDTGGAYEQYF	TGTGCCAGCAGCTTAGGTGATACAGGGGGCGCCTACGAGCAGTACTTC
TRBJ2-7	TRBD1	.	TRBV27	CASSSTGRAYEQYF	TGTGCCAGCAGTTCGACAGGGCGGGCCTACGAGCAGTACTTC
TRBJ1-3	.	once	TRBV30	CAWSLHLFPGNTIYF	TGTGCCTGGAGCCTTCACCTTTTTCCTGGAAACACCATATATTTT
TRBJ2-7	TRBD2	.	TRBV29-1	CSARGGVEQYF	TGCAGCGCTAGGGGAGGGGTCGAGCAGTACTTC
TRBJ1-5	.	.	TRBV5-6	CASSLFGTLNQPQHF	TGTGCCAGCAGCTTGTTTGGGACACTAAATCAGCCCCAGCATTTT
TRBJ2-5	.	once	TRBV18	CASSPSSETQYF	TGTGCCAGCTCACCGTCGTCAGAGACCCAGTACTTC
TRBJ1-2	.	.	TRBV12-3/TRBV12-4	CASSRGPANTF	TGTGCCAGCAGCAGGGGACCGGCGAACACCTTC
TRBJ2-2	TRBD2	.	TRBV29-1	CSVEMRLAGGTGELFF	TGCAGCGTTGAGATGAGACTAGCGGGAGGGACCGGGGAGCTGTTTTTT